This T cell receptor beta chain originates from a study of cytomegalovirus exposure and HLA in healthy donors. Findings and caveats of the study: Other equally common chains were less clonally expanded than HLA-associated TCR beta chains, a later analysis showed.

In the case of this clone: The antigen is unknown.

In the PCR, 60 Vbeta and 13 Jbeta primers were used. Some clones are missing from TCRdb's copy, which holds only in-frame ones; the method was immunoSEQ multiplex PCR. The sample contains approximately 150,000 clones, less than 80% of which appear only once. The receptor comes from a middle-aged man in good health and CMV-seronegative. Sequenced input: PBMCs.

CDR3 region: CATSRTGTGEGSNSPLHF. DNA for the CDR3: TGTGCCACCAGCAGAACCGGGACAGGGGAAGGTAGTAATTCACCCCTCCACTTT. This chain joins TRBV15 and TRBJ1-6; TRBD1 agrees at 10 bases. The CDR3 has 18 amino acids. CDR1 LNHNV and CDR2 YYDKDF come from the germline V gene (reference sequence). V was pared by 2 bases and J by 6 bases, with 10 bases of the junction left unmatched.